This T cell receptor beta chain was observed in a study of blood T cell repertoires in COVID-19. Study in general: T cells, B-cell-depleted T cells, or PBMCs provided the cDNA or gDNA that served as material.

In the study's own analysis: Cell counts per sample came from amplifying reference gene primers. Profiling relied on immunoSEQ multiplex PCR, and the TCRdb table lists in-frame clones only, not all of them. D and trimming were read from the DNA, whereas the V and J calls and clone size are those reported in that table. The sample lists roughly 64,000 clones, more than 65% seen once, with roughly 5.4% in the top ten. The germline V gene has CDR1 SGDLS and CDR2 YYNGEE. The V gene lost 4 bases and the J gene lost 0 bases, with 11 bases spanning the gap. This CDR3 spans 15 amino acids. The sequence was obtained from a human donor in a cohort sampled during active COVID-19. This chain joins TRBV9 and TRBJ2-1; TRBD2 is a possible D gene (7 bases). The sequenced sample consisted of peripheral blood. The CDR3 sequence: CASSRGGPSYNEQFF. The CDR3 nucleotides read TGTGCCAGCAGCAGGGGGGGCCCCTCCTACAATGAGCAGTTCTTC.